This T cell receptor beta chain comes out of a study of Ad26.COV2.S vaccination and SARS-CoV-2 variants. Study-wide background: Donor was assigned to the Ad26.COV2.S arm of trial COV1001. Intramuscular Ad26.COV2.S at 5x10^10 or 1x10^11 viral particles.

Trimming removed 3 bases from V and 3 bases from J, with 15 bases in between. Germline CDR1 and CDR2: MNHNS and SASEGT. This CDR3 has 15 amino acids. This clone was counted a single time. Antigen specificity is unknown. Profiled with immunoSEQ multiplex PCR; TCRdb holds only in-frame clones, not every one. There are about 350,000 clones in the sample; roughly 90% occur only once, and approximately 5% lies in the top ten. General study findings and limits: The TCR breadth and depth analyses may have produced an underestimate of total T cell responses. Spike-specific TCR breadth was greater in vaccine than placebo recipients.

Treatment in this sample: roughly 18 received Ad26.COV2.S at low or high dose, single or two shots; about 5 received placebo; per-sample allocation not given. The study sampled participants on day 63 after the first vaccine or placebo injection. Here the sequenced sample was peripheral blood, taken in a trial of Ad26.COV2.S vaccine versus placebo. The receptor's source is a person aged 18-65 years who received the Ad26.COV2.S COVID-19 vaccine or a placebo. This chain uses TRBV6-1 with TRBJ2-7, with D perhaps being TRBD1 or TRBD2 (5 bases each). The CDR3 nucleotides read TGTGCCAGCAGTGAGGGGACCACTCCTAACTACGAGCAGTACTTC. Its translation: CASSEGTTPNYEQYF.